This T cell receptor (beta chain) is from a study of blood T cell repertoires in COVID-19. The CDR3 totals 15 residues. The V gene's germline CDR1 is SNHLY and CDR2 FYNNEI. Germline trimming cut 5 bases from V and 8 bases from J; bases unmatched to any gene: 10. Original analysis: Amplified reference gene primers provided the basis for estimating nucleated cell counts. Clones were read by immunoSEQ multiplex PCR, and TCRdb kept only the in-frame ones, dropping some. The V and J calls and clone size come from that table; D and trimming were worked out from the DNA. This sample has about 43,000 clones; over 70% occur once, and the top ten carry approximately 4.7%.

The chain carries TRBV2 and TRBJ2-1; 9 bases match TRBD2. The sequenced material came from peripheral blood. This clonotype originated in a human donor in a cohort sampled during active COVID-19. The CDR3 DNA is TGTGCCAGCAGTCAACCGGGACTAGCAGGGGATGAGCAGTTCTTC. It codes for CASSQPGLAGDEQFF. Supplemented by reference TRBV2 and TRBJ2-1, the full variable domain reads EPEVTQTPSHQVTQMGQEVILRCVPISNHLYFYWYRQILGQKVEFLVSFYNNEISEKSEIFDDQFSVERPDGSNFTLKIRSTKLEDSAMYFCASSQPGLAGDEQFFGPGTRLTVL.